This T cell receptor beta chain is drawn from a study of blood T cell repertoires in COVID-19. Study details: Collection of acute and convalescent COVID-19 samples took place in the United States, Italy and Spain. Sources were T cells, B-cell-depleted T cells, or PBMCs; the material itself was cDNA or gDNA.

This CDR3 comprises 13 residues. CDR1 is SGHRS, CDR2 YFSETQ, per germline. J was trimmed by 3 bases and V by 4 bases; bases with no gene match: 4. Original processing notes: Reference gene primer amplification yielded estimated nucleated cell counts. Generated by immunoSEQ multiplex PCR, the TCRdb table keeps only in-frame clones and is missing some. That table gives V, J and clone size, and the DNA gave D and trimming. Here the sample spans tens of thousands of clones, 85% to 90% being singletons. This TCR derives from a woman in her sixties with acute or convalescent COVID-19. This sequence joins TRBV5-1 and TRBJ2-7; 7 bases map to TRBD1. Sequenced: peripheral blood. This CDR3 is CASSPGQNYEQYF. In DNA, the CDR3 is TGCGCCAGCAGCCCGGGACAGAACTACGAGCAGTACTTC.